Described below is a single T cell receptor beta chain sequence and its context. Its antigen is not yet known. Mismatch with germline at one junction end may stem from a read error. Using the deep immunoSEQ assay, multiplex PCR amplified TCR CDR3 regions from genomic DNA. Extracted genomic DNA from each cell subset was spread evenly across all wells of several immunoSEQ 96-well plates, with each plate serving as a replicate. For sorted subsets, 200 to 250 ng genomic DNA, equal to tens of thousands of T cell genomes, was loaded into each replicate PCR. Purified libraries were measured with a Qubit 3.0 fluorometer, size-checked on a Bioanalyzer 2100, and measured again with the KAPA Library Quantification kit. A separate single-read 150-cycle Illumina NextSeq 550 flow cell was used to sequence each immunoSEQ 96-well plate. Per the original workflow: The immunoSEQ output contained only junctional sequences without quality scores, so filtering could not match that applied to full-length reads. Sequences were annotated with PyIR, a Python wrapper for IgBLAST v1.9, using IMGT germline references to assign V/J genes and CDR3. Any read was removed if the V/J assignment was weak (E-value above 1e-6), the CDR3 was missing, or the read contained stop codons, out-of-frame junctions, or ambiguous translated residues. V3J clonotypes were defined as sequences sharing the same inferred V gene, J gene, and CDR3 amino acid sequence. Percentage overlap between repertoires was calculated by dividing the number of shared unique clonotypes by the size of the smaller repertoire. Three approaches were used to assess repertoire richness: RTK rarefaction, the Chao1 estimator, and Recon v2.1 estimates of unobserved clonotypes. For all TCRbeta clonotypes obtained by the gDNA method from four donors, generation probabilities were computed with OLGA. TCRdb took this table from immuneACCESS and kept in-frame rearrangements with V and J called. Such tables lack part of the clones; where checked against another copy, unresolved V genes explain under half of the gap, and the rest is unexplained. That table furnishes V, J and clone size, whereas the DNA furnished D and trimming. The sample has about 2.2 million clones on record, 93% of them singletons. The ten largest clones capture over 1.5% of the sample.

The cysteine opens and the phenylalanine closes a CDR3 of 14 amino acids. The sequence is cut down to CDR3 DNA, 42 bases in frame from base 1. CDR1 and CDR2, looked up from the germline V gene, are SGHTA and FQGTGA. These data belong to a study of shared clonotypes between healthy human individuals (dated by TCRdb to about 2020). With regard to the full study: Three men and two women, aged 18 to 49 years, made up the cohort. Per donor, three plates each were used for CD4 naive and CD4 memory, two for CD8 naive, and one for CD8 memory. Blood TCR repertoires of five healthy adults were deeply sequenced to estimate repertoire size and the extent of clonotype sharing between individuals. Libraries were prepared and TCR repertoires were sequenced by different laboratories using diverse techniques, in order to increase sequencing depth and limit assay-specific biases. Between about 0.94 and 8.9 billion PBMCs per donor were obtained by leukapheresis. Study-wide findings and limitations: Incomplete sequencing was indicated by rarefaction of sorted-subset datasets, despite the large sequencing depth. Sampling was restricted to blood, and TCR repertoires in tissues likely differ from the TCR repertoires found in blood. The genetic and exposure-history diversity represented was limited by the small number of donors. Naive subsets generally had larger estimated clonotype richness than memory subsets. Across a few donors, about 5% of naive CD4, approximately 3.6% of naive CD8, approximately 2.5% of memory CD4, and roughly 0.41% of memory CD8 clonotypes were shared. Clonotypes shared by all four sorted-subset donors showed higher generation probabilities than non-shared clonotypes. Pairwise subsampling indicated that sequencing depth was expected to affect the degree of clonotype sharing among donors.

For the CD8 naive samples, CD45RO-negative cells were positively selected for CCR7, yielding a CD45RA+CCR7+ population from which TemRA cells were excluded. The donors were healthy, HIV-negative adults who had no recently reported acute infections or vaccinations. Every donor was a Caucasian adult living in Nashville, Tennessee, USA. Blood was collected by leukapheresis, and PBMCs were isolated by Ficoll-Histopaque density gradient centrifugation and then cryopreserved in liquid nitrogen vapor phase. Analytical flow cytometry was used to check the purity and quantity of each magnetically sorted T cell population. From each sorted fraction, genomic DNA was isolated and quantified by UV absorbance on a Nanodrop 2000c.

The chain joins TRBV7-3 to TRBJ2-3; the best D guess is TRBD1, with 6 bases matching. What was sequenced was naive CD8+ T cells from PBMCs. Per the publication, the cell subset or site label means: CD45RA+CCR7+. The source is a man younger than 35 in good health. Some clones in this sample may be carry-over from other donors' samples. The nucleotide sequence is given as TGTGCCAGCAGCGTAACAGGGAGCACAGATACGCAGTATTTT. Its protein reads: CASSVTGSTDTQYF.